This entry lists 5 T cell receptor beta chains sequenced from one sample in a study of ipilimumab plus nivolumab after autologous stem cell transplantation (dated by TCRdb to 2020 to 2022). The library was prepared using the immunoSEQ multiplex PCR assay. The clones in this table, taken by TCRdb from immuneACCESS, are in-frame only. Not every clone is retained; where verified, under half of the shortfall comes from an unresolved V gene, and the cause of the rest is unknown. The sample contains about 15,000 clones, roughly 70% of them found a single time. 20% to 25% of the sample rests with the top ten. The sample consisted of PBMCs, taken in a trial of ipilimumab plus nivolumab as post-transplant consolidation. The origin of the receptors is a male donor with diffuse large B-cell lymphoma.

The chain joins TRBV19 to TRBJ2-1; 9 bases align to TRBD2. The V segment lost 5 bases and the J segment 7 bases; nucleotides outside the gene matches: 9. The length of the CDR3 is 15 residues. The germline V gene has CDR1 LNHDA and CDR2 SQIVND (reference sequence). The CDR3 nucleotides read TGTGCCAGTAGTTTCGCGGGGGGGCGAGGAAATGAGCAGTTCTTC. This encodes CASSFAGGRGNEQFF.

This sequence joins TRBV11-2 and TRBJ2-2; perhaps D is TRBD1 or TRBD2 (5 bases each). Germline CDR1 and CDR2: SGHAT and FQNNGV. Trimming pared 2 bases from V and 5 bases from J, leaving 9 bases between. CDR3 length: 14 residues. The CDR3 sequence is CASSLNEGTGELFF. CDR3 nucleotide sequence: TGTGCCAGCAGCTTAAACGAGGGGACCGGGGAGCTGTTTTTT.

The J gene is TRBJ2-3, the V gene TRBV4-1; TRBD2 is a possible D gene (6 bases). Trimming left V 4 bases short and J 7 bases short, with 12 bases between. In germline, CDR1 is MGHRA, CDR2 YSYEKL. The CDR3 has 13 amino acids. The CDR3 loop is CASSPQEGYTQYF. DNA of the CDR3: TGCGCCAGCAGCCCCCAGGAGGGATATACGCAGTATTTT.

J is TRBJ2-3 and V is TRBV5-6; 7 bases agree with TRBD2. The germline gives CDR1 SGHDT, CDR2 YYEEEE. The CDR3 consists of 16 residues. After removal of 4 bases from V and 10 bases from J, the junction contained 18 bases not matched to a gene. In DNA, the CDR3 is TGTGCCAGCAGCCCGGTCGGGGCGACCGTTGGGGGGGCGCAGTATTTT. The encoded protein is CASSPVGATVGGAQYF.

This sequence joins TRBV5-1 and TRBJ1-3, with TRBD1 as a possible D gene (5 bases). The V end was cut by 4 bases, the J end by 0 bases, with 11 bases between. There are 15 residues in the CDR3. Germline values: CDR1 SGHRS, CDR2 YFSETQ. The CDR3: CASSPGRNSGNTIYF. In DNA form, the CDR3 reads TGCGCCAGCAGCCCGGGACGGAACTCTGGAAACACCATATATTTT. The variable domain in full, completed from reference TRBV5-1 and TRBJ1-3, reads KAGVTQTPRYLIKTRGQQVTLSCSPISGHRSVSWYQQTPGQGLQFLFEYFSETQRNKGNFPGRFSGRQFSNSRSEMNVSTLELGDSALYLCASSPGRNSGNTIYFGEGSWLTVV.